This T cell receptor (beta chain) derives from a study of OX40 agonist ivuxolimab in advanced cancers. Trimming stripped 7 bases from V and 9 bases from J, with 22 bases between. CDR3 length: 15 amino acids. Germline CDR1 is MGHDK and CDR2 is SYGVNS. Data came from immunoSEQ multiplex PCR; TCRdb stores just in-frame clones and leaves some out. This table holds tens of thousands of clones, about 87% found once. This sequence joins TRBV25-1 and TRBJ2-1; D might be TRBD1 or TRBD2, each matching 7 bases. Sequenced material: CD4+ or CD8+ T cells sorted from blood, taken in a trial of the OX40 agonist ivuxolimab. The source is an adult with an advanced solid tumor such as melanoma, head and neck, liver or kidney cancer. CDR3 region: CASTPRGGTALEQFF. Here the CDR3 DNA reads TGTGCCAGCACCCCCAGGGGGGGCACGGCCCTTGAGCAGTTCTTC.